This T cell receptor beta chain was observed in a study of Ad26.COV2.S vaccination and SARS-CoV-2 variants. Study overall: A COV1001 Ad26.COV2.S trial-arm participant provided the sample.

With regard to this clone: Its antigen remains unidentified.

Treatment noted: roughly 18 received Ad26.COV2.S at low or high dose, single or two shots; a few received placebo; per-sample allocation not given. Samples analyzed were those drawn on day 63 after the first vaccine or placebo injection. This Boston cohort included adults aged 18-55 years. The repertoire was sequenced with immunoSEQ multiplex PCR; TCRdb's copy has only in-frame clones and lacks some. Among about 680,000 clones, roughly nine tenths were seen once, and the ten largest hold approximately 1.5%. General study results and limits: Quantification of TCR breadth and depth may have yielded underestimates of total T cell responses. It was vaccine recipients, not placebo recipients, who had the higher spike-specific TCR breadth.

V dropped 4 bases and J dropped 4; count of bases not matched to a gene: 7. The CDR3 loop spans 15 amino acids. Looked up from germline, CDR1 is SGDLS and CDR2 is YYNGEE. This chain joins TRBV9 and TRBJ1-2; 10 bases line up with TRBD1. Sequenced here: peripheral blood, sampled in a trial of Ad26.COV2.S vaccine versus placebo. The source of this sequence is a person aged 18 to 59 who received the Ad26.COV2.S COVID-19 vaccine or a placebo. The CDR3 sequence is CASSPGQGGGYGYTF. The CDR3 nucleotides read TGTGCCAGCAGCCCAGGACAGGGGGGCGGCTATGGCTACACCTTC.